This TCR beta chain was sequenced in a study of blood T cell repertoires in COVID-19. In the study overall: Donors in the United States, Italy and Spain gave samples during acute or convalescent COVID-19.

Original analysis: Reference gene primer amplification gave nucleated cell count estimates. Some clones are missing from TCRdb's copy, which holds only in-frame ones; the method was immunoSEQ multiplex PCR. V and J calls and clone size follow that table, whereas D and trimming were derived from the DNA. This sample has under 200,000 clones, with approximately 86% found just once. The CDR3 loop spans 13 amino acids. The J segment lost 1 base and the V segment lost 8 bases, leaving 5 bases of the junction unmatched. Per germline, CDR1 SQVTM and CDR2 ANQGSEA. The J gene is TRBJ2-3, the V gene TRBV29-1; 8 bases agree with TRBD1. The receptor's source is a man between 70 and 80 years old with acute or convalescent COVID-19. Sequencing was done on a sample of peripheral blood. The CDR3 DNA reads as TGCAGCCTGTCGGGACAGGGCACAGATACGCAGTATTTT. Its protein product is CSLSGQGTDTQYF.